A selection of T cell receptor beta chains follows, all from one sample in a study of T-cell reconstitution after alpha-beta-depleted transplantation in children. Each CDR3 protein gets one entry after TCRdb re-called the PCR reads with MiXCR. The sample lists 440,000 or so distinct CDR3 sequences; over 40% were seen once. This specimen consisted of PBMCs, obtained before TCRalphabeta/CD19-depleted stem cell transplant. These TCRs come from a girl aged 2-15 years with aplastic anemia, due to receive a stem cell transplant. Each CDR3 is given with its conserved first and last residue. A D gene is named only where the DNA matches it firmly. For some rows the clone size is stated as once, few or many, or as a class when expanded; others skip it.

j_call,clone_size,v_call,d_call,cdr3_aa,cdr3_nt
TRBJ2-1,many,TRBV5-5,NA,CASSLRVLTVSYNEQFF,TGTGCCAGCAGCTTGCGGGTTCTGACAGTCTCCTACAATGAGCAGTTCTTC
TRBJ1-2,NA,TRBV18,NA,CASTPYKAQGYGYTF,TGTGCCAGCACACCTTACAAGGCCCAAGGCTATGGCTACACCTTC
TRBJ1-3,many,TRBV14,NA,CASSQAGYLTGNTIYF,TGTGCCAGCAGCCAGGCAGGCTACCTCACTGGAAACACCATATATTTT
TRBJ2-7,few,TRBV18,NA,CASSSALYEQYF,TGTGCCAGCTCATCGGCGTTATACGAGCAGTACTTC
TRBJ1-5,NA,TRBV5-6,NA,CASSLGAVRRNQPQHF,TGTGCCAGCAGCTTGGGGGCAGTTCGAAGGAATCAGCCCCAGCATTTT
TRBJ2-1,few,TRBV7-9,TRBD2,CASSPALAGVIDEQFF,TGTGCCAGCAGCCCCGCCCTAGCGGGAGTGATTGATGAGCAGTTCTTC
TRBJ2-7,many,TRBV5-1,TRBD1,CASRWTGGYEQYF,TGCGCCAGCAGGTGGACAGGGGGCTACGAGCAGTACTTC
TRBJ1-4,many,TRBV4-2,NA,CASSPYLGFGEKLFF,TGTGCCAGCAGCCCCTATCTCGGGTTCGGTGAAAAACTGTTTTTT
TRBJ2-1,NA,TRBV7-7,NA,CASSLGANSVYNEQFF,TGTGCCAGCAGTTTAGGGGCGAATAGCGTCTACAATGAGCAGTTCTTC
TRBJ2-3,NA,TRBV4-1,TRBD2,CASSQEGLAGWWNTQYF,TGCGCCAGCAGCCAGGAAGGACTAGCGGGATGGTGGAATACGCAGTATTTT
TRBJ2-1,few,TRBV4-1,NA,CASSQERRGHEQFF,TGCGCCAGCAGCCAAGAGCGGAGGGGCCATGAGCAGTTCTTC
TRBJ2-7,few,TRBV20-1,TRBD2,CSAREDPGLPGYEQYF,TGCAGTGCTAGAGAAGACCCGGGACTACCTGGCTACGAGCAGTACTTC
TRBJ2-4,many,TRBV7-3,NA,CASSLTGGKNIQYF,TGTGCCAGCAGCTTAACGGGAGGAAAAAACATTCAGTACTTC
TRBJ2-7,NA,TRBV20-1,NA,CSASDLKFGYEQYF,TGCAGTGCTAGCGACCTAAAATTTGGCTACGAGCAGTACTTC
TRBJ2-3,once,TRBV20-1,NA,CSARDVEGSADTQYF,TGCAGTGCTAGAGATGTAGAGGGGAGTGCAGATACGCAGTATTTT
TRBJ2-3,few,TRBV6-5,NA,CASSYGGRTDTQYF,TGTGCCAGCAGTTACGGGGGTCGCACAGATACGCAGTATTTT
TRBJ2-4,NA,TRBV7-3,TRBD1,CASSSGTGTTARYIKNIQYF,TGTGCCAGCAGCTCCGGGACAGGGACTACAGCACGATACATTAAAAACATTCAGTACTTC
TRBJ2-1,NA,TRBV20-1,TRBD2,CSARSLAGRYNEQFF,TGCAGTGCTAGGTCGCTAGCGGGTAGATACAATGAGCAGTTCTTC
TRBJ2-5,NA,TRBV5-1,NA,CASSPGTAKETQYF,TGCGCCAGCAGCCCCGGGACGGCCAAAGAGACCCAGTACTTC
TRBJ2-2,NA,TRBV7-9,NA,CASSLAQAGTGELFF,TGTGCCAGCAGCTTAGCTCAGGCCGGCACCGGGGAGCTGTTTTTT
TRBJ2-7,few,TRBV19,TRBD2,CASSGTSGRPLEQYF,TGTGCCAGTAGTGGAACTAGCGGGAGACCCCTCGAGCAGTACTTC
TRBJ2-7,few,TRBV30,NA,CAWASRPSYEQYF,TGTGCCTGGGCCAGCCGACCCTCCTACGAGCAGTACTTC
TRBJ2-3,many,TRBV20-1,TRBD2,CRADGASGRYTDTQYF,TGCAGAGCTGATGGGGCTAGCGGGAGGTACACAGATACGCAGTATTTT
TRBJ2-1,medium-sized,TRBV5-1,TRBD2,CASRTTAGVQYNEQFF,TGCGCCAGCAGAACTACAGCGGGAGTACAGTACAATGAGCAGTTCTTC
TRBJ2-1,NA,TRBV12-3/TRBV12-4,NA,CASSSASVSYNEQFF,TGTGCCAGCAGTTCAGCATCGGTATCCTACAATGAGCAGTTCTTC
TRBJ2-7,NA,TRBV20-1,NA,CSVSIELYEQYF,TGCAGTGTTAGTATCGAACTCTACGAGCAGTACTTC
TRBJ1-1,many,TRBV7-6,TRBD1,CASSSGGGNTEAFF,TGTGCCAGCAGCTCAGGGGGGGGAAACACTGAAGCTTTCTTT
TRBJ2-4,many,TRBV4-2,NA,CASSNRVLAKNIQYF,TGTGCCAGCAGCAACAGGGTTTTAGCCAAAAACATTCAGTACTTC
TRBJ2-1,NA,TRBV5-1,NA,CASRIPSGSSYNEQFF,TGCGCCAGCAGAATCCCCAGCGGAAGCTCCTACAATGAGCAGTTCTTC
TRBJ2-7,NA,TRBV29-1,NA,CSVEKDRGYEQYF,TGCAGCGTTGAAAAGGACAGAGGCTACGAGCAGTACTTC
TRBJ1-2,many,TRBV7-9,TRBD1,CASRPGQGAGNYGYTF,TGTGCCAGCAGACCGGGACAGGGGGCCGGGAACTATGGCTACACCTTC
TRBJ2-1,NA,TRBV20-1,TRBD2,CSAPGRSTYNEQFF,TGCAGTGCCCCCGGGAGGTCCACCTACAATGAGCAGTTCTTC
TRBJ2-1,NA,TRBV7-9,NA,CASSGRDRDLAGEQFF,TGTGCCAGCAGCGGAAGGGACAGGGACCTAGCGGGAGAGCAGTTCTTC
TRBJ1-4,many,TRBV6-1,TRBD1,CASSLPRDSEKLFF,TGTGCCAGCAGTCTTCCCCGGGACAGCGAAAAACTGTTTTTT
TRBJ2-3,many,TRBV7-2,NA,CASSLVSDTQYF,TGTGCCAGCAGCTTAGTCTCAGATACGCAGTATTTT
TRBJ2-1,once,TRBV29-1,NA,CSVEWGSYNEQFF,TGCAGCGTTGAGTGGGGCTCCTACAATGAGCAGTTCTTC
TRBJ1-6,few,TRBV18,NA,CASSPNSGGLHF,TGCGCCAGCTCACCGAACTCCGGTGGCCTCCACTTT
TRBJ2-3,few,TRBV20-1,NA,CSASHKDTQYF,TGCAGTGCTAGCCACAAGGATACGCAGTATTTT
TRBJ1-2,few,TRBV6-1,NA,CASRRGAGANYGYTF,TGTGCCAGCAGAAGGGGGGCAGGAGCTAACTATGGCTACACCTTC
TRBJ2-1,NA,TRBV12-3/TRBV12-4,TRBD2,CASLRLADPGEQFF,TGTGCCAGTTTACGACTAGCGGACCCGGGTGAGCAGTTCTTC